This entry lists 20 T cell receptor beta chains sequenced from one sample in a study of CD8+CD57+ T cells in acquired aplastic anemia. The template for TCR beta VDJ and CDR3 sequence profiling was genomic DNA. TCRdb passed the reads through MiXCR, listing each CDR3 protein once. The data show roughly 180,000 distinct CDR3 sequences, with under 70% seen just once and roughly 50% held by the top ten. The sequenced sample consisted of sorted CD4+, CD8+, or CD8+CD57+ T cells (not recorded which) from PBMCs. Source of these receptors: a human donor with severe aplastic anemia or a healthy control (not recorded which).

This sequence joins TRBV19 and TRBJ2-1; 11 bases agree with TRBD1. CDR3 length: 13 amino acids. V trimming: 5 bases; J trimming: 8 bases; junction bases outside the gene matches: 2. CDR1 LNHDA and CDR2 SQIVND come from the germline V gene (reference sequence). DNA of the CDR3: TGTGCCAGTAGTCCGGGACAGGGGGATGAGCAGTTCTTC. Its translation is CASSPGQGDEQFF.

This clonotype was recorded only once. The chain uses TRBV24-1 and TRBJ2-1; TRBD2 is a possible D gene (6 bases). CDR3 length: 14 amino acids. With 2 bases removed from V and 5 bases from J, the gap between germline ends came to 9 bases. CDR1 and CDR2 (germline): KGHDR, SFDVKD. Written as DNA, the CDR3 is TGTGCCACCAGTGATTGGGCGGGGAACAATGAGCAGTTCTTC. Its translation: CATSDWAGNNEQFF.

The count of this clonotype is one. The chain combines TRBV14 with TRBJ1-2, with 8 positions matching TRBD1. There are 19 residues in the CDR3. CDR1 is SGHDN, CDR2 FVKESK, per germline. Trimming took 2 bases from V and 1 from J; bases not matched to a gene: 15. The DNA of the CDR3 is TGTGCCAGCAGCCAACGGGGGACGGGGTGGACAGGGATTAACTATGGCTACACCTTC. It is translated as CASSQRGTGWTGINYGYTF.

This clonotype showed up just a few times. The CDR3 nucleotides read TGTGCCAGCAGCTTTTCGAGCGGGGCACCCTACGAGCAGTACTTC. It translates to CASSFSSGAPYEQYF. The rearrangement uses TRBV7-2 and TRBJ2-7; 7 bases line up with TRBD2. J lost 2 bases, V lost 3 bases, and 7 bases had no gene match. Germline V gene sequence: CDR1 SGHTA, CDR2 FQGNSA. The length of the CDR3 is 15 residues.

The chain couples TRBV3-2 to TRBJ2-5; TRBD1 is the table's D call and was not checked against the DNA. TRBV3-2 is assigned pseudogene status. The CDR3 is 15 amino acids. The CDR3 DNA is TGTGCCAGCTTTGTGAGGGTGCCCCGTCGGGAGACCCAGTACTTC. It encodes CASFVRVPRRETQYF.

This rearrangement joins TRBV7-9 to TRBJ2-5, with 7 positions matching TRBD1. The CDR3 is 14 amino acids. Unmatched junction bases numbered 4, after V lost 5 bases and J lost 1 base. Germline CDR1 is SEHNR and CDR2 is FQNEAQ (reference sequence). CDR3: CASSRRQGQETQYF. As DNA, the CDR3 is TGTGCCAGCAGCCGAAGACAGGGCCAAGAGACCCAGTACTTC.

CDR3 sequence reads: CASSLEAGAADTQYF. In DNA form, the CDR3 reads TGTGCCAGCAGCTTAGAAGCGGGGGCCGCGGATACGCAGTATTTT. V gene TRBV7-9 combines with J gene TRBJ2-3, with 8 bases fitting TRBD2. V dropped 1 base and J dropped 6; count of bases not matched to a gene: 6. The CDR3 is 15 amino acids. CDR1 is SEHNR, CDR2 FQNEAQ, per germline (reference sequence).

In the case of this clonotype: A much larger clone is a single base away; this may be a read error. The V and J genes are TRBV3-1 and TRBJ2-3; D is uncertain. The V and J ends lost 7 bases and 0 bases respectively, with 11 bases between them. This CDR3 is built from 14 residues. Germline V gene sequence: CDR1 LGHDT, CDR2 YNNKEL (reference sequence). CDR3: CASIPDPSTDTQYF. Written as DNA, the CDR3 is TGTGCCAGCATACCGGATCCCAGCACAGATACGCAGTATTTT.

The chain links TRBV6-5 to TRBJ2-1; D is possibly TRBD1 (5 bases). Per germline, CDR1 MNHEY and CDR2 SVGAGI. CDR3 length: 15 amino acids. V was clipped by 2 bases and J by 5 bases, with 13 bases between them. The CDR3 DNA follows: TGTGCCAGCAGTTACGTTTGGGGCGAGAACAATGAGCAGTTCTTC. Translating gives CASSYVWGENNEQFF.

The chain uses TRBV5-1 and TRBJ1-2; D remains unclear. Trimming removed 4 bases at V and 8 bases at J, with 18 bases between. The CDR3 contains 14 residues. CDR1 is SGHRS, CDR2 YFSETQ, per germline. CDR3 sequence: CASSRRGRDEGYTF. The CDR3 DNA is TGCGCCAGCAGCCGTCGAGGACGGGATGAGGGCTACACCTTC.

In this sample, this clonotype turned up many times. The chain carries TRBV6-5 and TRBJ1-1; D perhaps matches TRBD1 (5 bases). V was trimmed by 4 bases and J by 3 bases, leaving 9 bases between them. Germline values: CDR1 MNHEY, CDR2 SVGAGI. The CDR3 is 13 residues long. The CDR3 DNA reads as TGTGCCAGCAGTTCCGTAGGGGACACTGAAGCTTTCTTT. As protein: CASSSVGDTEAFF.

CDR3 residues: CSARGSGTSGSLPDTQYF. CDR3 DNA: TGCAGTGCAAGGGGATCCGGGACTAGCGGGAGTTTGCCAGATACGCAGTATTTT. The chain employs TRBV20-1 and TRBJ2-3, with 14 bases fitting TRBD2. This CDR3 has 18 residues. Germline trimming cut 6 bases from V and 4 bases from J; bases unmatched to any gene: 15. Germline CDR1 reads DFQATT; CDR2 reads SNEGSKA (reference sequence).

The rearrangement links TRBV29-1 to TRBJ2-3, with TRBD2 matching 8 bases. After removal of 8 bases from V and 3 bases from J, the junction contained 13 bases not matched to a gene. CDR3 length: 15 residues. From germline, CDR1 is SQVTM and CDR2 ANQGSEA. Written as DNA, the CDR3 is TGCAGCCAGACTTTAGCGGGATTTCATACAGATACGCAGTATTTT. Translation: CSQTLAGFHTDTQYF.

This clonotype appeared a few times. V and J are TRBV9 and TRBJ1-5; weak D call: TRBD1 (5 bases). CDR1 and CDR2 (germline): SGDLS, YYNGEE. V was pared by 4 bases and J by 9 bases, with 11 bases between. The CDR3 consists of 12 residues. The CDR3, as DNA: TGTGCCAGCAGCCAGGGCTCTCGGCCCCAGCATTTT. Protein sequence: CASSQGSRPQHF.

This clonotype was detected a few times. The rearrangement uses TRBV10-3 and TRBJ1-6, with 9 bases that match TRBD1. The junction had 4 bases not matched to a gene; V was cut back by 4 bases and J by 9 bases. The CDR3 length is 14 residues. From germline, CDR1 is ENHRY and CDR2 SYGVKD. The CDR3 bases are TGTGCCATCAGTGCGGGACAGGGTGGTTCACCCCTCCACTTT. Its protein product is CAISAGQGGSPLHF.

J is TRBJ1-6 and V is TRBV7-6; 8 bases match TRBD1. The trim removed 3 bases at V and 10 bases at J, leaving 5 bases unmatched. CDR3 size: 14 residues. CDR1 is SGHVS and CDR2 is FNYEAQ in the germline V gene. The chain's CDR3 is CASSFRTGPSPLHF. CDR3 nucleotide sequence: TGTGCCAGCAGCTTTAGGACAGGGCCCTCACCCCTCCACTTT.

The chain carries TRBV10-3 and TRBJ2-5; TRBD1 matches 7 bases. The CDR3 consists of 14 residues. V dropped 4 bases and J dropped 0; count of bases not matched to a gene: 2. From germline, CDR1 is ENHRY and CDR2 SYGVKD. DNA of the CDR3: TGTGCCATCAGTGCTGGACAGGACCAAGAGACCCAGTACTTC. Its translation is CAISAGQDQETQYF.

The genes are TRBV7-8 and TRBJ1-2; a weak D match, TRBD1 (6 bases). The CDR3 covers 13 residues. V lost 1 base, J lost 4 bases, and 7 bases lay in between. CDR1 and CDR2 (germline): SGHVS, FQNEAQ. The CDR3 coding sequence is TGTGCCAGCAGCTTAGTACAGGGCTATGGCTACACCTTC. This codes for CASSLVQGYGYTF. The full variable domain, with the rest looked up from reference TRBV7-8 and TRBJ1-2, is GAGVSQSPRYKVAKRGQDVALRCDPISGHVSLFWYQQALGQGPEFLTYFQNEAQLDKSGLPSDRFFAERPEGSVSTLKIQRTQQEDSAVYLCASSLVQGYGYTFGSGTRLTVV.

J is TRBJ2-3 and V is TRBV2; maybe TRBD2 (6 bases). Germline CDR1 and CDR2: SNHLY and FYNNEI. Trimming removed 11 bases from V and 1 base from J, with 13 bases in between. This CDR3 spans 13 amino acids. Here the CDR3 DNA reads TGTGCCGGCCGGGGGAGAGGCACAGATACGCAGTATTTT. This gives the protein CAGRGRGTDTQYF.

V gene TRBV19 combines with J gene TRBJ1-2, with TRBD1 as a possible D gene (5 bases). The germline V gene has CDR1 LNHDA and CDR2 SQIVND (reference sequence). Trimming pared 9 bases from V and 1 base from J, leaving 9 bases between. This CDR3 has 12 amino acids. CDR3 nucleotide sequence: TGTGCCAGCTGCGACAGTAACTATGGCTACACCTTC. It codes for CASCDSNYGYTF.